The 25 T cell receptor beta chains in this list originate from one sample, sequenced in a study of PD-1 blockade in classical Hodgkin lymphoma (TCRdb year 2020). This specimen's time point label, per the study, means: cycle 2 day 1 (C2D1) of nivolumab. All trial patients had relapsed after autologous stem cell transplantation, with cohorts A, B and C differing in prior brentuximab vedotin exposure. The method was the immunoSEQ multiplex PCR assay. Not all clones reach the TCRdb copy of this immuneACCESS table, which keeps in-frame sequences only. Checked studies attribute under half of the gap to unresolved V genes and leave the rest unexplained. For this sample the table gives 40,000 to 50,000 clones, of which more than 85% were detected only once. The ten largest clones add up to 5.5% to 6.5% of the sample. Sequenced here: peripheral blood mononuclear cells (PBMCs), sampled before the second cycle of nivolumab. These receptors came from a human donor with classical Hodgkin lymphoma.

This chain links TRBV27 with TRBJ2-1; maybe TRBD2 (6 bases). The CDR3 length is 15 residues. The V end was cut by 5 bases, the J end by 2 bases, with 13 bases between. CDR1 is MNHEY, CDR2 SMNVEV, per germline (reference sequence). The CDR3 bases are TGTGCCAGCAGTCTGGGGACTTTTCCCTACAATGAGCAGTTCTTC. It yields the protein CASSLGTFPYNEQFF.

This clone appeared a single time. The rearrangement uses TRBV4-2 and TRBJ2-6, with TRBD1 matching over 12 bases. V gave up 4 bases and J gave up 2 bases; unmatched junction bases: 6. Germline CDR1 is LGHNA and CDR2 is YNFKEQ. The CDR3 length is 18 residues. CDR3 in DNA: TGTGCCAGCAGCCCAGACCGGGACAGGGGGCCTGGGGCCAACGTCCTGACTTTC. Amino acids: CASSPDRDRGPGANVLTF.

The rearrangement joins TRBV5-1 to TRBJ2-7; tentative D call: TRBD2 (6 bases). The germline gives CDR1 SGHRS, CDR2 YFSETQ. The CDR3 totals 12 residues. The ends were cut back, 2 bases at V and 6 bases at J, with 9 bases in the middle. The CDR3 sequence: CASSFGGSEQYF. The CDR3 DNA follows: TGCGCCAGCAGCTTCGGGGGTAGCGAGCAGTACTTC.

The chain is built from TRBV11-3 and TRBJ1-2, with a weak D call TRBD1 (5 bases). Germline loops: CDR1 SGHNT, CDR2 YENEEA. Trimming stripped 5 bases from V and 4 bases from J, with 23 bases between. CDR3 size: 17 residues. Here the CDR3 reads CASSLRHGGPRGYGYTF. CDR3 coding DNA: TGTGCCAGCAGCCTCCGGCACGGCGGCCCGAGGGGCTATGGCTACACCTTC.

This chain joins TRBV28 and TRBJ2-1; no reliable D call. The V end was cut by 5 bases, the J end by 3 bases, with 17 bases between. CDR1 and CDR2 (germline): MDHEN, SYDVKM. The CDR3 extends over 16 amino acids. CDR3 in DNA: TGTGCCAGCAGTCCCCCTCCTCCCAAGGGCTACAATGAGCAGTTCTTC. Translated, it gives CASSPPPPKGYNEQFF.

This clone was seen a single time. The chain combines TRBV9 with TRBJ2-7; D is undetermined. V lost 3 bases to trimming and J lost 5 bases, with 12 bases between them. CDR1 is SGDLS, CDR2 YYNGEE, per germline. This CDR3 comprises 13 residues. This chain's CDR3 is CASSARASNEQYF. CDR3 sequence (DNA): TGTGCCAGCAGCGCCCGGGCCAGTAACGAGCAGTACTTC. Variable domain in full (rest from reference TRBV9 and TRBJ2-7): DSGVTQTPKHLITATGQRVTLRCSPRSGDLSVYWYQQSLDQGLQFLIQYYNGEERAKGNILERFSAQQFPDLHSELNLSSLELGDSALYFCASSARASNEQYFGPGTRLTVT.

This clone came up once. This sequence joins TRBV10-3 and TRBJ2-1; 10 bases are a match to TRBD1. Germline CDR1 and CDR2: ENHRY and SYGVKD. The CDR3 spans 13 residues. Unmatched junction bases numbered 5, after V lost 8 bases and J lost 7 bases. CDR3 amino acids: CAIRDRGGNEQFF. In DNA form, the CDR3 reads TGTGCCATCCGGGACAGGGGCGGGAATGAGCAGTTCTTC.

The chain recombines TRBV5-1 with TRBJ1-2, with 10 bases matching TRBD1. V gave up 0 bases and J gave up 7 bases; unmatched junction bases: 3. The CDR3 runs 14 residues. Per the germline V gene, CDR1 is SGHRS and CDR2 is YFSETQ. The CDR3 reads CASSLGDRGAGYTF. The CDR3 DNA follows: TGCGCCAGCAGCTTGGGGGACAGGGGTGCTGGCTACACCTTC.

The chain joins TRBV19 to TRBJ2-1, with D perhaps given as TRBD1 or TRBD2 (7 bases each). With 4 bases removed from V and 8 bases from J, the gap between germline ends came to 15 bases. This CDR3 spans 14 amino acids. Germline loops: CDR1 LNHDA, CDR2 SQIVND (reference sequence). CDR3 loop: CASSRGGQMDEQFF. The CDR3 DNA reads TGTGCCAGTAGTAGGGGGGGACAGATGGATGAGCAGTTCTTC.

The rearrangement uses TRBV5-4 and TRBJ2-3, with a possible D match to TRBD2 (6 bases). Germline CDR1 and CDR2: SGHNT and YYREEE (reference sequence). V was shortened by 0 bases and J by 2 bases, with 10 bases between the two germline ends. The CDR3 covers 15 residues. CDR3 nucleotide sequence: TGTGCCAGCAGCTTGGAGCGGGTACCCACAGATACGCAGTATTTT. Its protein is CASSLERVPTDTQYF.

The V gene is TRBV11-2, the J gene TRBJ2-1; 8 positions match TRBD1. The CDR3 is made up of 12 amino acids. Germline values: CDR1 SGHAT, CDR2 FQNNGV. The J segment lost 9 bases and the V segment lost 6 bases, leaving 4 bases of the junction unmatched. The CDR3 here is CASRGQVGEQFF. In DNA, the CDR3 is TGTGCCAGCAGGGGACAGGTCGGTGAGCAGTTCTTC.

V usage is TRBV2 and J usage is TRBJ2-3; a weak D match, TRBD2 (6 bases). Germline lookup yields CDR1 SNHLY and CDR2 FYNNEI. This CDR3 spans 16 amino acids. V dropped 6 bases and J dropped 5 bases, with 21 bases sitting between them. In DNA, the CDR3 is TGTGCCAGCAGCCAGGGAGTCGGGAGTGGGAGAGATACGCAGTATTTT. Translation: CASSQGVGSGRDTQYF.

The chain is built from TRBV7-9 and TRBJ1-2; 8 bases line up with TRBD1. Germline lookup yields CDR1 SEHNR and CDR2 FQNEAQ (reference sequence). This CDR3 spans 14 amino acids. V dropped 2 bases and J dropped 5; count of bases not matched to a gene: 4. In nucleotides, the CDR3 is TGTGCCAGCAGCTTACAAACAGGGGGTTATGGCTACACCTTC. Translating it yields CASSLQTGGYGYTF. The full variable domain, in which reference TRBV7-9 and TRBJ1-2 provide the parts outside the CDR3, is DTGVSQNPRHKITKRGQNVTFRCDPISEHNRLYWYRQTLGQGPEFLTYFQNEAQLEKSRLLSDRFSAERPKGSFSTLEIQRTEQGDSAMYLCASSLQTGGYGYTFGSGTRLTVV.

The genes are TRBV6-1 and TRBJ1-2; D unresolved. V was trimmed by 3 bases and J by 5 bases, leaving 4 bases between them. Germline loops: CDR1 MNHNS, CDR2 SASEGT. The CDR3 loop spans 11 amino acids. The CDR3 DNA sequence: TGTGCCAGCAGTGAGGGGTATGGCTACACCTTC. Protein sequence: CASSEGYGYTF.

V gene TRBV5-6 combines with J gene TRBJ1-6; D not certain. The CDR3 runs 15 residues. V was shortened by 0 bases and J by 7 bases, with 11 bases between the two germline ends. Germline loops: CDR1 SGHDT, CDR2 YYEEEE. CDR3 in amino acids: CASSLEGNWNSPLHF. CDR3 coding DNA: TGTGCCAGCAGCTTGGAAGGCAATTGGAATTCACCCCTCCACTTT. Combining the CDR3 with reference TRBV5-6 and TRBJ1-6 gives the whole variable domain DAGVTQSPTHLIKTRGQQVTLRCSPKSGHDTVSWYQQALGQGPQFIFQYYEEEERQRGNFPDRFSGHQFPNYSSELNVNALLLGDSALYLCASSLEGNWNSPLHFGNGTRLTVT.

This chain joins TRBV6-6 and TRBJ1-6, with 7 bases identical to TRBD1. CDR1 and CDR2 from the germline V gene are MNHNY and SVGAGI (reference sequence). The CDR3 runs 13 residues. Unmatched junction bases numbered 2, after V lost 9 bases and J lost 3 bases. The CDR3 spells CASRDSYNSPLHF. In nucleotides, the CDR3 is TGTGCCAGTCGGGACAGCTATAATTCACCCCTCCACTTT.

The chain couples TRBV4-2 to TRBJ1-4, with 7 bases fitting TRBD1. V was pared by 0 bases and J by 0 bases, with 4 bases of the junction left unmatched. The CDR3 has 17 amino acids. Germline V gives CDR1 LGHNA, CDR2 YNFKEQ. The CDR3 loop is CASSQDPGGSTNEKLFF. CDR3 in DNA: TGTGCCAGCAGCCAAGACCCAGGGGGGTCAACTAATGAAAAACTGTTTTTT.

V is TRBV6-6 and J is TRBJ1-3; D gene ambiguous. From germline, CDR1 is MNHNY and CDR2 SVGAGI (reference sequence). V gave up 6 bases and J gave up 0 bases, with 15 bases separating them. The CDR3 is 16 residues long. The CDR3, as DNA: TGTGCCAGCAGGCACCTCCAGGCACTCTCTGGAAACACCATATATTTT. It encodes CASRHLQALSGNTIYF.

The V and J genes are TRBV19 and TRBJ2-7; 8 bases are a match to TRBD2. Germline CDR1 LNHDA, CDR2 SQIVND (reference sequence). CDR3 length: 14 amino acids. Trimming took 4 bases from V and 3 from J; bases not matched to a gene: 5. CDR3 in DNA: TGTGCCAGTAGTACACTAGCGGTTAACTACGAGCAGTACTTC. This sequence encodes CASSTLAVNYEQYF.

In regard to this clone: The sample carries other DNA sequences with the same CDR3. The chain links TRBV5-1 to TRBJ2-7, with D uncertain. Germline CDR1 and CDR2: SGHRS and YFSETQ. V lost 3 bases and J lost 0, with 10 bases in between. The length of the CDR3 is 14 residues. In nucleotides, the CDR3 is TGCGCCAGCAGCTCCGGTGGTGTCTCCTACGAGCAGTACTTC. Translated: CASSSGGVSYEQYF.

The rearrangement joins TRBV11-2 to TRBJ2-5; D unclear. The CDR3 loop spans 13 amino acids. Per the germline V gene, CDR1 is SGHAT and CDR2 is FQNNGV. Trimming pared 4 bases from V and 5 bases from J, leaving 11 bases between. CDR3 nucleotide sequence: TGTGCCAGCAGCTCCGGGCGGTGGGAGACCCAGTACTTC. It yields the protein CASSSGRWETQYF.

This clone was seen a few times. The V and J genes are TRBV19 and TRBJ1-2; 9 positions agree with TRBD1. V was clipped by 4 bases and J by 2 bases; unmatched bases: 11. The germline gives CDR1 LNHDA, CDR2 SQIVND (reference sequence). This CDR3 contains 17 residues. The CDR3 DNA reads as TGTGCCAGTAGTACCTACGGAAACAGGGGGCCAAACTATGGCTACACCTTC. Protein: CASSTYGNRGPNYGYTF.

This sequence joins TRBV27 and TRBJ2-2; TRBD1 might be the D (7 bases). The germline V and J ends were trimmed by 4 bases and 3 bases, with 12 bases remaining between them. The V gene's germline CDR1 is MNHEY and CDR2 SMNVEV (reference sequence). The CDR3 extends over 15 amino acids. The CDR3 nucleotides read TGTGCCAGCAGTTCGCGGGACAGCTACACCGGGGAGCTGTTTTTT. It yields the protein CASSSRDSYTGELFF.

This clone was seen only once. The J gene is TRBJ2-5, the V gene TRBV10-3; D might be TRBD2 (6 bases). CDR1 ENHRY and CDR2 SYGVKD come from the germline V gene. Trimming left V 5 bases short and J 2 bases short, with 9 bases between. This CDR3 contains 13 residues. DNA for the CDR3: TGTGCCATCAGTCTGGGGGGACAAGAGACCCAGTACTTC. Residues: CAISLGGQETQYF.

The V call is TRBV4-3, the J call TRBJ1-6, with D maybe TRBD1 (6 bases). Between the trimmed V and J ends, which lost 0 bases and 14 bases, there was a span of 11 bases. CDR1 is LGHNA and CDR2 is YSLEER in the germline V gene. This CDR3 region has 13 residues. The CDR3 sequence is CASSQDWQGSLHF. The CDR3 DNA is TGCGCCAGCAGCCAAGACTGGCAGGGGTCCCTCCACTTT.